Given below is one TCR beta chain in context. No cognate antigen has been identified for it. The record has no base qualities; no much larger clone is one base away. These data originate in a study of blood T cell repertoires in COVID-19 (dated by TCRdb to about 2020). Notes on the research overall: The collaborator samples originated in the United States, Italy and Spain and spanned the acute and convalescent phases of COVID-19. The samples were drawn from the first 160 participants of the ongoing ImmuneRACE study and from 950 to 1,500 subjects provided by 6 global collaborators. Deeply sampled blood TCRbeta repertoires from subjects exposed to, actively infected with, or recovered from COVID-19 were included in the dataset. The sample metadata nearly always contained a de-identified subject ID, COVID-19 status, age in years and sex. Where HLA class I and class II types were available, the types were taken from metadata supplied by the sample provider, not from assay-based typing. The prospective study material was composed of cDNA or gDNA derived from T cells, B-cell-depleted T cells, or PBMCs. The repertoires were released in a freely available public database intended as a resource for research on the immune response to SARS-CoV-2.

The CDR3 contains 13 residues, cysteine and phenylalanine counted. The sequence is cut down to CDR3 DNA, 39 bases in frame from base 1. CDR1 LNHDA and CDR2 SQIVND are derived from the germline V gene (reference sequence). Trimming at the junction amounts to 3 bases on V and 5 bases on J, and the germline ends lie 11 bases apart. The immunoSEQ Assay, a bias-controlled multiplex PCR, was used to amplify TCRbeta CDR3 regions from genomic DNA. Per the original workflow: Nucleated cell counts per sample were estimated from amplification of reference gene primers within the assay. Sequence reads were collapsed and filtered to measure the absolute abundance of every unique TCRbeta CDR3 rearrangement. Productive Simpson clonality was computed per sample as the square root of Simpson's diversity index over productive rearrangements. TCRdb limited this immuneACCESS table to in-frame rearrangements with V and J called. A share of clones is missing; checked studies link under half to unresolved V genes, and the rest is unexplained. D and trimming come from the DNA, and the V and J calls and clone size come from that table. This sample comprises about 200,000 clones, under 90% of them detected only once. Clones ranked in the top ten supply roughly 4% of the sample.

Overall study outcomes, separate from this receptor: The quantity of clinical and demographic metadata differed by source and by participant and was supplied without curation.

In the prospective study, participants were roughly 18 to 90 years old, resided in about two dozen geographic areas of the United States, and were enrolled through a virtual design. In the prospective study, cohorts were assigned on the basis of participant-reported clinical history obtained from a screening survey and a study questionnaire. In the prospective study, mobile phlebotomists collected whole blood, serum and a nasopharyngeal or oropharyngeal swab from each participant. Prospective study participants could optionally give additional blood draws and questionnaires over a roughly 2-month period. Before DNA extraction, blood samples from the prospective study were shipped at room temperature or frozen.

The chain was built from TRBV19 and TRBJ2-7, with no confident D gene call. Sequences were obtained from PBMCs or T cells enriched from blood (not recorded which). The sequence came from a woman aged 25 to 39 with acute COVID-19. The DNA sequence is given as TGTGCCAGTAGTATGAGTAACTTCCACGAGCAGTACTTC. This codes for CASSMSNFHEQYF. The CDR3, completed at both ends by the reference TRBV19 and TRBJ2-7 genes, gives the full variable domain DGGITQSPKYLFRKEGQNVTLSCEQNLNHDAMYWYRQDPGQGLRLIYYSQIVNDFQKGDIAEGYSVSREKKESFPLTVTSAQKNPTAFYLCASSMSNFHEQYFGPGTRLTVT.